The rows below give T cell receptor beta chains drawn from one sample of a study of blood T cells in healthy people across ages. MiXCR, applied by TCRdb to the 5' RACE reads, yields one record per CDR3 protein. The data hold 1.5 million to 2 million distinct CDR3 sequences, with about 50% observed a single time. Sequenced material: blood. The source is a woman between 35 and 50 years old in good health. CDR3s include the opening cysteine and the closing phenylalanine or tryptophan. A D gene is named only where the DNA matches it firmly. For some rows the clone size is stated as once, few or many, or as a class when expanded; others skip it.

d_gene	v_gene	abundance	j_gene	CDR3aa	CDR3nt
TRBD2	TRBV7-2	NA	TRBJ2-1	CASSPWASGGARSSYNEQFF	TGTGCCAGCAGCCCCTGGGCGAGCGGGGGGGCGAGAAGCTCCTACAATGAGCAGTTCTTC
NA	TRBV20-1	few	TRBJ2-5	CSAGSTGSGETQYF	TGCAGTGCTGGGTCAACAGGAAGTGGGGAGACCCAGTACTTC
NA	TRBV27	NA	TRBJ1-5	CASSPRNNQPQHF	TGTGCCAGCAGTCCCCGGAACAATCAGCCCCAGCATTTT
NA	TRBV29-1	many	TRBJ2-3	CSVLQGTDTQYF	TGCAGCGTTTTACAGGGTACAGATACGCAGTATTTT
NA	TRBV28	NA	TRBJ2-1	CASRSQGSSSYNEQFF	TGTGCCAGCAGAAGTCAGGGTTCCAGCTCCTACAATGAGCAGTTCTTC
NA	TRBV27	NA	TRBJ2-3	CASSLETVDTQYF	TGTGCCAGCAGTTTAGAGACAGTAGATACGCAGTATTTT
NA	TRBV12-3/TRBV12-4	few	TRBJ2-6	CASSIRPSSGANVLTF	TGTGCCAGCAGCATACGACCGAGCTCTGGGGCCAACGTCCTGACTTTC
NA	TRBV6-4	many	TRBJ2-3	CASSDPNKDADTQYF	TGTGCCAGCAGTGACCCGAACAAGGACGCAGATACGCAGTATTTT
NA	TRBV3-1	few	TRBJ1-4	CASSQEVGTGLEKLFF	TGTGCCAGCAGCCAAGAAGTCGGCACGGGACTGGAAAAACTGTTTTTT
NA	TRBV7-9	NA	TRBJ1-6	CASSPIGRRENSPLHF	TGTGCCAGCAGCCCCATAGGACGACGGGAGAATTCACCCCTCCACTTT
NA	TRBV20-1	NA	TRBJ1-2	CSAPRRAGLEDGYTF	TGCAGTGCGCCACGTAGGGCAGGGTTGGAGGATGGCTACACCTTC
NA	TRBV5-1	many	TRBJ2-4	CASSLEGAKNIQYF	TGTGCCAGCAGTTTAGAGGGGGCCAAAAACATTCAGTACTTC
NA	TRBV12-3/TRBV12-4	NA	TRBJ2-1	CASTPVRGSYNEQFF	TGTGCCAGCACCCCGGTTCGAGGGAGCTACAATGAGCAGTTCTTC
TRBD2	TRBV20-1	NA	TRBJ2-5	CSANLLAGGLQETQYF	TGCAGTGCAAACCTCCTAGCGGGGGGCCTTCAAGAGACCCAGTACTTC